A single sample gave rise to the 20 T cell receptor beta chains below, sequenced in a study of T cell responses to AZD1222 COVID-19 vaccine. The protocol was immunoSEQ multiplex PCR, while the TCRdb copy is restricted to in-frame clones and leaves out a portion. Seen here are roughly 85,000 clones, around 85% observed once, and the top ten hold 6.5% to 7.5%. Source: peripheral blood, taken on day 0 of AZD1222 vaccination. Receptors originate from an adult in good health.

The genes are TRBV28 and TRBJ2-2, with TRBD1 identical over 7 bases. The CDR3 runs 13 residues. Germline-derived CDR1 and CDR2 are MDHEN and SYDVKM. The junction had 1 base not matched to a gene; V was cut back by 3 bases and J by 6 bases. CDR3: CASSLTGPGELFF. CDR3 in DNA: TGTGCCAGCAGTTTGACAGGGCCCGGGGAGCTGTTTTTT. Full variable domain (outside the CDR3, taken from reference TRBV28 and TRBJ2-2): DVKVTQSSRYLVKRTGEKVFLECVQDMDHENMFWYRQDPGLGLRLIYFSYDVKMKEKGDIPEGYSVSREKKERFSLILESASTNQTSMYLCASSLTGPGELFFGEGSRLTVL.

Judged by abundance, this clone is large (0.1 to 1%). In DNA form, the CDR3 reads TGTGCCAGCAGCTTCTTTAGCTATTCCTACGAGCAGTACTTC. Encoded protein: CASSFFSYSYEQYF. This sequence joins TRBV7-9 and TRBJ2-7; D is unclear. This CDR3 has 14 residues. The germline V and J ends were trimmed by 3 bases and 1 base, with 10 bases remaining between them. Germline CDR1 reads SEHNR; CDR2 reads FQNEAQ (reference sequence).

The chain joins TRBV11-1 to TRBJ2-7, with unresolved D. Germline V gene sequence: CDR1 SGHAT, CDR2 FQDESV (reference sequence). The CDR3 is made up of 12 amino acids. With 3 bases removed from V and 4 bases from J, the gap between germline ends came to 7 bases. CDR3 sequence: CASSLDRYEQYF. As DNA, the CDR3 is TGTGCCAGCAGCTTGGATCGGTACGAGCAGTACTTC.

The CDR3 bases are TGTGCCAGCAGCTATTTGTCGACAGGGAATAGGGGCTACACCTTC. Translated: CASSYLSTGNRGYTF. The genes are TRBV11-2 and TRBJ1-2, with 7 nucleotides matching TRBD1. This CDR3 is built from 15 residues. The ends lost 4 bases at V and 8 bases at J; junction bases unmatched: 13. Per germline, CDR1 SGHAT and CDR2 FQNNGV. Complete variable domain (other parts from reference TRBV11-2 and TRBJ1-2): EAGVAQSPRYKIIEKRQSVAFWCNPISGHATLYWYQQILGQGPKLLIQFQNNGVVDDSQLPKDRFSAERLKGVDSTLKIQPAKLEDSAVYLCASSYLSTGNRGYTFGSGTRLTVV.

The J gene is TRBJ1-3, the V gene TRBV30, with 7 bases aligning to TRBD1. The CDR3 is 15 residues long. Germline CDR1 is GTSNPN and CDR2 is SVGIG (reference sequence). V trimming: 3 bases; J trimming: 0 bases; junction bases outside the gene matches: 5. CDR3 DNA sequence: TGTGCCTGGAGAAAGGGACAGTCCTCTGGAAACACCATATATTTT. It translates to CAWRKGQSSGNTIYF.

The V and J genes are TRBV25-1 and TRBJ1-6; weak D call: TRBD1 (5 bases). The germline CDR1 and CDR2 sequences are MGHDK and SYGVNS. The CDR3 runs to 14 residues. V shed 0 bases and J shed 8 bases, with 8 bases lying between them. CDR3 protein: CASSEYPRDSPLHF. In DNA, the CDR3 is TGTGCCAGCAGTGAATATCCCAGGGATTCACCCCTCCACTTT.

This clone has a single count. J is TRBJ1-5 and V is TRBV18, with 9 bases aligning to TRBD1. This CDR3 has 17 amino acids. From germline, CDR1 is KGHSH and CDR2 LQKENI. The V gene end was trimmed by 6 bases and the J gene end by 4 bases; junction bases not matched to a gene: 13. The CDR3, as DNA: TGTGCCAGCTCCTCTATCATACCGGGACAGGGAAATCAGCCCCAGCATTTT. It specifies CASSSIIPGQGNQPQHF.

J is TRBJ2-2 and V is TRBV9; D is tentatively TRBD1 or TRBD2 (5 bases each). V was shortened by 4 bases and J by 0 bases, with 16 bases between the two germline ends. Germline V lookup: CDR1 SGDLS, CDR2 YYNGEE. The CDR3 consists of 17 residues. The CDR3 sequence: CASSRRIGTANTGELFF. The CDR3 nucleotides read TGTGCCAGCAGCAGAAGAATTGGGACGGCGAACACCGGGGAGCTGTTTTTT.

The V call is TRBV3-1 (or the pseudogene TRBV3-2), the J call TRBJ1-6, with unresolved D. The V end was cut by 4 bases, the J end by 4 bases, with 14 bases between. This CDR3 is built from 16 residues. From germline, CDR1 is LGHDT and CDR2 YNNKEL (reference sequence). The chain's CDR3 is CASSPRLGEYNSPLHF. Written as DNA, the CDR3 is TGTGCCAGCAGCCCCCGACTGGGAGAATATAATTCACCCCTCCACTTT.

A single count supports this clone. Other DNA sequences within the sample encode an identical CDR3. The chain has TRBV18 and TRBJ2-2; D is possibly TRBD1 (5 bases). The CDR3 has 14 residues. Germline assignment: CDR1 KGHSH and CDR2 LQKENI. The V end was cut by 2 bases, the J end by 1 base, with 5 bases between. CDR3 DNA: TGTGCCAGCTCACCAGACAGGAACACCGGGGAGCTGTTTTTT. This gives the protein CASSPDRNTGELFF.

DNA of the CDR3: TGTGCCACCAGTGATTCAGTTAACTATGGCTACACCTTC. This translates into CATSDSVNYGYTF. The J gene is TRBJ1-2, the V gene TRBV24-1; unclear D gene. CDR1 is KGHDR and CDR2 is SFDVKD in the germline V gene. This CDR3 is 13 amino acids long. Trimming cost V 2 bases and J 1 base, with 4 bases left between them.

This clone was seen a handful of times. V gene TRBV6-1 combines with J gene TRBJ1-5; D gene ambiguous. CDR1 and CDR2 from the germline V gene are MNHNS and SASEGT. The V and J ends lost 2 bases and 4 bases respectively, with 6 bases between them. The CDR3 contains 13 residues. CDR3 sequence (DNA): TGTGCCAGCAGTGAATGGGATAATCAGCCCCAGCATTTT. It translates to CASSEWDNQPQHF.

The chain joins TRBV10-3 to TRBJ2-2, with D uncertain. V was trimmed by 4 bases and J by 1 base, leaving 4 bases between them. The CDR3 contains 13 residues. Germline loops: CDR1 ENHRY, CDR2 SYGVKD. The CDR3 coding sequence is TGTGCCATCAGTGGAGGGAACACCGGGGAGCTGTTTTTT. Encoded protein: CAISGGNTGELFF.

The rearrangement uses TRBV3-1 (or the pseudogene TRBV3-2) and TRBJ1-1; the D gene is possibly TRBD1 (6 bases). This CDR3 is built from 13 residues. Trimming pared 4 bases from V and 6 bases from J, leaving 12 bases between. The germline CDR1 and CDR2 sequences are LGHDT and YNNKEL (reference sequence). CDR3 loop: CASSLRGNAEAFF. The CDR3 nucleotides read TGTGCCAGCAGCCTCAGGGGTAACGCTGAAGCTTTCTTT.

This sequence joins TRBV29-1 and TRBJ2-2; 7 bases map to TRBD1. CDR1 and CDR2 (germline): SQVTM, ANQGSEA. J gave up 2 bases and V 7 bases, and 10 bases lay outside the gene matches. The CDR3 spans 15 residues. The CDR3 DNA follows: TGCAGCGCTAGATCCGGGACAGCTAACACCGGGGAGCTGTTTTTT. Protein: CSARSGTANTGELFF.

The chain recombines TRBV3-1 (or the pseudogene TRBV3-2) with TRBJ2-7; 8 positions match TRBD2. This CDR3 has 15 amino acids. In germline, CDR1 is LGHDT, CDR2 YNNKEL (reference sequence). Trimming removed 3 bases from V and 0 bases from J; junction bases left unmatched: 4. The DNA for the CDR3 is TGTGCCAGCAGCCAGGCTAGCGGGCTCTCCTACGAGCAGTACTTC. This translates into CASSQASGLSYEQYF.

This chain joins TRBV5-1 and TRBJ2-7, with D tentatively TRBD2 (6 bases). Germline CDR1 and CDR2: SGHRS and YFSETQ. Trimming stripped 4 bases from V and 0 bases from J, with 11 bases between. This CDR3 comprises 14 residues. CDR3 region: CASSPRDSSYEQYF. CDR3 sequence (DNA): TGCGCCAGCAGCCCGCGGGACTCCTCCTACGAGCAGTACTTC.

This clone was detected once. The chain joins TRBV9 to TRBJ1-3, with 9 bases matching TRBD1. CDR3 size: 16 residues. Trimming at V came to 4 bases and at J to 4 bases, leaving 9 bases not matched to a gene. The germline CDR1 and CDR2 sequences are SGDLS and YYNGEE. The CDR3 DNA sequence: TGTGCCAGCAGCCTGGGGACAGGGAGTCTGGGAAACACCATATATTTT. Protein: CASSLGTGSLGNTIYF.

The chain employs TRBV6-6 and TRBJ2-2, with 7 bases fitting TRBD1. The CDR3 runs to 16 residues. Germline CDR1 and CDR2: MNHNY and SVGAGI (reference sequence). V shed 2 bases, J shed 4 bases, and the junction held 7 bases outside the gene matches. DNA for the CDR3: TGTGCCAGCAGTTACGTTAGTGCAGGGGGCACCGGGGAGCTGTTTTTT. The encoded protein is CASSYVSAGGTGELFF.

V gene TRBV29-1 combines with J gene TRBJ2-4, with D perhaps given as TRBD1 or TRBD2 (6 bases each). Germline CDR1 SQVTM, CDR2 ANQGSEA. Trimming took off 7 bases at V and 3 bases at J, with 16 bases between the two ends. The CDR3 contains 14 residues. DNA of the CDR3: TGCAGCGCACCATCGGGGGCAGACAAAAACATTCAGTACTTC. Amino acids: CSAPSGADKNIQYF.